Listed below are T cell receptor beta chains from one sample, sequenced in a study of blood T cell repertoires in COVID-19. TCRdb's copy holds only in-frame clones and misses some; the assay was immunoSEQ multiplex PCR. This repertoire shows 200,000 to 250,000 clones, around 82% found once; its top ten account for around 13%. The sample was peripheral blood. Receptors were obtained from a human donor in a cohort sampled during active COVID-19. CDR3s include the opening cysteine and the closing phenylalanine or tryptophan. Each record gives: V gene, D gene, clone size, J gene, CDR3 DNA, CDR3 protein. D genes are given only for firm matches. Clone size, where shown, is once, few, many, or a class for clones that have expanded.

>TRBV3-1/TRBV3-2|NA|NA|TRBJ2-2
TGTGCCAGCAGCCGAGCCGGGGAGCTGTTTTTT
CASSRAGELFF
>TRBV6-5|NA|many|TRBJ2-7
TGTGCCAGCAGTCGGGACTCCGTGAGCTCCTACGAGCAGTACTTC
CASSRDSVSSYEQYF
>TRBV5-6|NA|NA|TRBJ1-1
TGTGCCAGCAGCTTGATTCGGGACTCCTCAATGAGCACTGAAGCTTTCTTT
CASSLIRDSSMSTEAFF
>TRBV5-1|TRBD1|NA|TRBJ2-2
TGCGCCAGCAGCACCGGGACAGCGAACACCGGGGAGCTGTTTTTT
CASSTGTANTGELFF
>TRBV14|NA|NA|TRBJ1-1
TGTGCCAGCAGCTTACAGGGGAACACTGAAGCTTTCTTT
CASSLQGNTEAFF
>TRBV5-1|TRBD2|many|TRBJ2-3
TGCGCCAGCAGCTTGGTGGCAGCGGGGGCAGGGGATACGCAGTATTTT
CASSLVAAGAGDTQYF
>TRBV5-1|NA|NA|TRBJ1-6
TGCGCCAGCAGCTTGGCCGGGAGCTCCTATAATTCACCCCTCCACTTT
CASSLAGSSYNSPLHF
>TRBV27|TRBD1|NA|TRBJ1-1
TGTGCCAGCAGTTTATCTTGGGACAGGGGGTTCACTGAAGCTTTCTTT
CASSLSWDRGFTEAFF
>TRBV7-9|TRBD1|NA|TRBJ2-1
TGTGCCAGCAGCTTAGTCCAGGGGGCTCGGGATGAGCAGTTCTTC
CASSLVQGARDEQFF
>TRBV19|NA|once|TRBJ1-3
TGTGCCAGCGGGAATTGGGGAAACACCATATATTTT
CASGNWGNTIYF
>TRBV6-2/TRBV6-3|NA|NA|TRBJ1-2
TGTGCCAGCAGTTACGGGGGGGCCCGCTATGGCTACACCTTC
CASSYGGARYGYTF
>TRBV6-6|TRBD1|NA|TRBJ1-1
TGTGCCAGCAGTTACGCACAGGGGTTTGAAGCTTTCTTT
CASSYAQGFEAFF
>TRBV5-1|TRBD1|NA|TRBJ1-2
TGCGCCAGCAGCGCCCTCCAGGGGGCAGTAGGTGGCTACACCTTC
CASSALQGAVGGYTF
>TRBV6-6|NA|few|TRBJ1-3
TGTGCCAGCAGTTACGGCAACACCATATATTTT
CASSYGNTIYF
>TRBV7-6|NA|NA|TRBJ2-7
TGTGCCAGCAGCCTAGGCCCCACAGGTTTCTCTCTCGAGCAGTACTTC
CASSLGPTGFSLEQYF
>TRBV7-2|TRBD1|NA|TRBJ1-2
TGTGCCAGCAGCCCAACAGGGGGCGACTACACCTTC
CASSPTGGDYTF
>TRBV5-1|TRBD2|NA|TRBJ2-7
TGCGCCAGCAGAGATAGCGGGGGGTTATCGCAGCAGTACTTC
CASRDSGGLSQQYF
>TRBV7-2|TRBD2|NA|TRBJ2-7
TGTGCCAGCAGCTGGGGACTAGCGGGGGGGATCTACGAGCAGTACTTC
CASSWGLAGGIYEQYF
>TRBV28|NA|NA|TRBJ2-1
TGTGCCAGCAGTCCCCTCAATGAGCAGTTCTTC
CASSPLNEQFF
>TRBV4-3|NA|NA|TRBJ1-6
TGCGCCAGCAGCCAAGAGCCAGGGTATAATTCACCCCTCCACTTT
CASSQEPGYNSPLHF
>TRBV10-3|TRBD1|NA|TRBJ2-7
TGTGCCATCAGTTCCCCGGGACAGGGGGCTCGCGAGCAGTACTTC
CAISSPGQGAREQYF
>TRBV5-1|TRBD2|NA|TRBJ2-2
TGCGCCAGCAGCCAGACGAGCGGGAGAGGCCCCCCCGGGGAGCTGTTTTTT
CASSQTSGRGPPGELFF
>TRBV19|NA|NA|TRBJ2-1
TGTGCCAGGTACAGGGTCCCTCACCTCAATGAGCAGTTCTTC
CARYRVPHLNEQFF
>TRBV19|TRBD1|NA|TRBJ1-3
TGTGCCAGTAGCCCACCCCCTACGGACAGGGGGCAAGGAAACACCATATATTTT
CASSPPPTDRGQGNTIYF
>TRBV2|TRBD2|NA|TRBJ2-1
TGTGCCAGTGGGGGGGGGATCTTATACAATGAGCAGTTCTTC
CASGGGILYNEQFF
>TRBV3-1/TRBV3-2|TRBD1|NA|TRBJ2-1
TGTGCCAGCAGCCCCCTTTGGGGACAGGGCTCCTACAATGAGCAGTTCTTC
CASSPLWGQGSYNEQFF
>TRBV4-1|TRBD1|few|TRBJ2-6
TGCGCCAGCAGAACAGGGGGCGTAGTGGCCAACGTCCTGACTTTC
CASRTGGVVANVLTF
>TRBV9|NA|NA|TRBJ2-1
TGTGCCAGCAGCCCTTCGGGGGGCAGCTCCTACAATGAGCAGTTCTTC
CASSPSGGSSYNEQFF
>TRBV27|NA|NA|TRBJ1-3
TGTGCCAGCGGATCGGACAGAGAACCTGGAAACACCATATATTTT
CASGSDREPGNTIYF
>TRBV5-6|TRBD1|NA|TRBJ1-2
TGTGCCAGCAGCTTAGGTTCAGGGGGCCATGGCTACACCTTC
CASSLGSGGHGYTF
>TRBV28|NA|NA|TRBJ1-2
TGTGCCAGCAGTGAACAGGGCCGGGACTATGGCTACACCTTC
CASSEQGRDYGYTF
>TRBV7-2|NA|NA|TRBJ2-7
TGTGCCAGCAGCTTAAGGGGGGGCGAGCAGTACTTC
CASSLRGGEQYF